A single sample is the source of the 13 T cell receptor beta chains below, sequenced in a study of Graves' ophthalmopathy and Graves' hyperthyroidism. TCR beta CDR3 regions were amplified from RNA transcripts. First-round RT-PCR used HTBI primers; second-round multiplex PCR followed. TCRdb processed the multiplex PCR reads anew with MiXCR; each CDR3 protein has one entry. Here the sample spans a few hundred thousand distinct CDR3 sequences, 15% to 20% being singletons. Sequences were obtained from peripheral blood. The receptors were gathered from a woman aged 18-29 years with Graves' ophthalmopathy.

This clonotype was recorded many times. The CDR3 DNA reads TGTGCCAGCACAGAACACAGGGGCGGTGGGGCCAACGTCCTGACTTTC. It codes for CASTEHRGGGANVLTF. This sequence joins TRBV12-3 or TRBV12-4 and TRBJ2-6, with TRBD1 matching over 7 bases. V was clipped by 7 bases and J by 3 bases; unmatched bases: 9. This CDR3 contains 16 residues.

This clonotype was seen repeatedly, ten times or more. The V and J genes are TRBV28 and TRBJ1-1; 7 bases are shared with TRBD1. The CDR3 totals 14 residues. With V trimmed by 6 bases and J by 5 bases, 9 bases remained unmatched. Looked up from germline, CDR1 is MDHEN and CDR2 is SYDVKM. The CDR3 DNA follows: TGTGCCAGCAGCCGAGACAGGGATTTGACTGAAGCTTTCTTT. It translates to CASSRDRDLTEAFF. Looking up the rest from reference TRBV28 and TRBJ1-1 gives the full variable domain: DVKVTQSSRYLVKRTGEKVFLECVQDMDHENMFWYRQDPGLGLRLIYFSYDVKMKEKGDIPEGYSVSREKKERFSLILESASTNQTSMYLCASSRDRDLTEAFFGQGTRLTVV.

The genes are TRBV15 and TRBJ2-5, with D unclear. This CDR3 comprises 15 residues. The V end lost 0 bases, the J end lost 2 bases, and 10 bases lay between the germline ends. Germline V gene data show CDR1 as LNHNV and CDR2 as YYDKDF (reference sequence). CDR3 amino acids: CATSRDVQAQETQYF. Here the CDR3 DNA reads TGTGCCACCAGCAGAGATGTCCAGGCTCAAGAGACCCAGTACTTC. The full variable domain, its missing parts supplied by reference TRBV15 and TRBJ2-5, is DAMVIQNPRYQVTQFGKPVTLSCSQTLNHNVMYWYQQKSSQAPKLLFHYYDKDFNNEADTPDNFQSRRPNTSFCFLDIRSPGLGDTAMYLCATSRDVQAQETQYFGPGTRLLVL.

The rearrangement uses TRBV7-2 and TRBJ2-7; D is perhaps TRBD2 (7 bases). Per the germline V gene, CDR1 is SGHTA and CDR2 is FQGNSA. CDR3 length: 15 residues. Trimming removed 1 base at V and 3 bases at J, with 13 bases between. The CDR3 loop is CASSLVGGRDYEQYF. DNA for the CDR3: TGTGCCAGCAGCTTAGTAGGGGGGAGGGACTACGAGCAGTACTTC.

This sequence joins TRBV2 and TRBJ2-5; D might be TRBD1 (6 bases). CDR1 SNHLY and CDR2 FYNNEI come from the germline V gene. With 4 bases removed from V and 5 bases from J, the gap between germline ends came to 14 bases. The CDR3 totals 14 residues. CDR3 nucleotides: TGTGCCAGCAGTGCCGACAGGCAGCGCGAGACCCAGTACTTC. As protein: CASSADRQRETQYF.

The V call is TRBV7-9, the J call TRBJ2-5; D assignment may be TRBD1 or TRBD2 (5 bases each). The CDR3 is 16 amino acids. The V end was cut by 4 bases, the J end by 5 bases, with 20 bases between. Germline assignment: CDR1 SEHNR and CDR2 FQNEAQ (reference sequence). The CDR3 DNA reads TGTGCCAGCAGCTCCGGGGCCCCGGCGTGGGGGGAGACCCAGTACTTC. Translating it yields CASSSGAPAWGETQYF.

This clonotype was seen repeatedly, ten times or more. The chain carries TRBV15 and TRBJ2-7, with D perhaps matching TRBD2 (7 bases). Trimming removed 0 bases at V and 2 bases at J, with 14 bases between. Germline CDR1 and CDR2: LNHNV and YYDKDF (reference sequence). The CDR3 extends over 16 amino acids. CDR3 sequence reads: CATSRDTGGTPYEQYF. CDR3 DNA sequence: TGTGCCACCAGCAGAGATACCGGGGGGACACCCTACGAGCAGTACTTC. Using reference TRBV15 and TRBJ2-7 for the parts outside the CDR3, the full variable domain is DAMVIQNPRYQVTQFGKPVTLSCSQTLNHNVMYWYQQKSSQAPKLLFHYYDKDFNNEADTPDNFQSRRPNTSFCFLDIRSPGLGDTAMYLCATSRDTGGTPYEQYFGPGTRLTVT.

This clonotype was recorded many times. The gene calls are TRBV7-3 and TRBJ1-1; D not resolved. V shed 0 bases and J shed 6 bases, with 8 bases lying between them. This CDR3 has 13 amino acids. Germline V gene lookup returns CDR1 SGHTA and CDR2 FQGTGA. The CDR3: CASSLTAAAEAFF. CDR3 sequence (DNA): TGTGCCAGCAGCTTAACGGCGGCAGCTGAAGCTTTCTTT. The full variable domain, rest sourced from reference TRBV7-3 and TRBJ1-1, is GAGVSQTPSNKVTEKGKYVELRCDPISGHTALYWYRQSLGQGPEFLIYFQGTGAADDSGLPNDRFFAVRPEGSVSTLKIQRTERGDSAVYLCASSLTAAAEAFFGQGTRLTVV.

Many counts were recorded for this clonotype. The chain has TRBV12-3 or TRBV12-4 and TRBJ1-3; maybe TRBD1 (5 bases). The V and J ends lost 3 bases and 4 bases respectively, with 10 bases between them. The CDR3 spans 14 residues. This CDR3 is CASSFRGEGNTIYF. CDR3 nucleotides: TGTGCCAGCAGTTTTCGGGGGGAAGGAAACACCATATATTTT.

The sample holds many counts of this clonotype. The chain combines TRBV6-1 with TRBJ2-4, with TRBD1 identical over 11 bases. V shed 10 bases, J shed 11 bases, and the junction held 19 bases outside the gene matches. Germline assignment: CDR1 MNHNS and CDR2 SASEGT. The CDR3 has 16 amino acids. The CDR3 region is CATLGLGTGGTIVQYF. CDR3 DNA sequence: TGTGCCACCCTAGGCCTCGGGACAGGGGGAACAATAGTTCAGTACTTC.

This clonotype occurred many times. This chain links TRBV9 with TRBJ2-7; no definite D call. V was pared by 0 bases and J by 1 base, with 5 bases between. This CDR3 has 13 residues. Germline loops: CDR1 SGDLS, CDR2 YYNGEE. The CDR3 region is CASSVDKSYEQYF. CDR3 nucleotide sequence: TGTGCCAGCAGCGTAGACAAATCCTACGAGCAGTACTTC.

This clonotype was counted at least ten times. V and J are TRBV30 and TRBJ2-5; 14 nucleotides match TRBD2. The germline V gene encodes CDR1 GTSNPN and CDR2 SVGIG (reference sequence). The CDR3 length is 19 residues. The ends lost 2 bases at V and 2 bases at J; junction bases unmatched: 13. The chain's CDR3 is CAWSPRLAGGPWSQETQYF. CDR3 DNA sequence: TGTGCCTGGAGTCCGCGACTAGCGGGGGGGCCATGGAGTCAAGAGACCCAGTACTTC.

The chain carries TRBV10-3 and TRBJ1-5; 11 nucleotides align to TRBD1. The CDR3 is made up of 17 amino acids. Germline assignment: CDR1 ENHRY and CDR2 SYGVKD. With 10 bases clipped from V and 0 bases from J, the junction kept 11 bases outside the gene matches. CDR3 residues: CATSPQDRGPSNQPQHF. CDR3 nucleotides: TGTGCCACTAGCCCGCAGGACAGGGGGCCTAGCAATCAGCCCCAGCATTTT.